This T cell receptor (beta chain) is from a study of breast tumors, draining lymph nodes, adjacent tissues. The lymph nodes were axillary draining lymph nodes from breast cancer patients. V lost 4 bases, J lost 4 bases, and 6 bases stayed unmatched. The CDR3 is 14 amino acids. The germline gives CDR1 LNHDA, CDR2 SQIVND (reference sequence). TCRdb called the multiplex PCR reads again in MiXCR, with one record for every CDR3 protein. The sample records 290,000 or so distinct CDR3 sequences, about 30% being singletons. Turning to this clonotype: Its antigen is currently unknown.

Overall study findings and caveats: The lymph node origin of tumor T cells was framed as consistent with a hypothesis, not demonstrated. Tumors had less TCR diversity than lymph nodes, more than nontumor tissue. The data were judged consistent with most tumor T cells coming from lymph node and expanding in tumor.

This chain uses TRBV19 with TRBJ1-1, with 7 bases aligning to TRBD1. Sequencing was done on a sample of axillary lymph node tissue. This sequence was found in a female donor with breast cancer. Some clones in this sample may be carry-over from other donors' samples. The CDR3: CASSTGGMATEAFF. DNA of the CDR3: TGTGCCAGTAGTACAGGGGGAATGGCCACTGAAGCTTTCTTT.